What follows describes a single T cell receptor (beta chain). Its antigen is still unknown. Base-call qualities are not available, and no considerably larger clone is one nucleotide away. V and J lose 2 bases and 0 bases, and a span of 11 bases separates them. The CDR3 measures 15 amino acids from cysteine to phenylalanine. This entry keeps only the CDR3 DNA: 45 bases, framed from base 1. CDR1 MDHEN and CDR2 SYDVKM are derived from the germline V gene. This record comes from a study of memory CD4+ T cells and cytomegalovirus serostatus (dated by TCRdb to the late 2010s). Looking at the study overall: The cohort included approximately 35 healthy adults from Belgium, of whom 9 were CMV seropositive and approximately 24 were CMV seronegative. To replicate a published TCR-based CMV serostatus classifier, the researchers sequenced the CD4+ memory TCRbeta repertoires of a Belgian cohort whose cytomegalovirus serostatus was known. General findings and caveats noted by the study authors: For CMV serostatus prediction, a median bootstrapped AUC of about 0.94 was reached with the original framework, and a median bootstrapped AUC of approximately 0.92 was reached with a US-trained random forest. The results were interpreted as suggesting that the CMV-associated TCR signature is largely present in the CD4+ memory repertoire. Of under 200 previously reported CMV-associated TCRbeta sequences, around 70 appeared in the CD4+ memory repertoires, each in one to five individuals. On the Belgian cohort, the classifier built on the original framework reached a median bootstrapped AUC of approximately 0.94, with a 95% CI of 0.76-1.00. Only CD4+CD45RO+ memory cells were sequenced, in contrast to the original study, in which naive and memory CD4+ and CD8+ populations were covered.

Genomic DNA was extracted from sorted cells with the Quick-DNA Microprep Kit. TCRbeta DNA was amplified with the immunoSEQ hsTCRbeta kit following the manufacturer's protocol. An Illumina MiSeq instrument was used to sequence the TCRbeta libraries. Under the source paper's analysis protocol: Following removal of out-of-frame sequences, roughly 2 million distinct TCRbeta sequences were retained, with an average of roughly 70,000 per individual. Two values were used to score each individual: the count of over 150 previously reported CMV-associated TCRbeta sequences and the total count of productive distinct TCRbeta sequences. A beta-binomial model was reimplemented in Python, and scikit-learn random forests with default parameters were trained on US cohort data. Classifier performance on the Belgian cohort was summarized as median AUC with percentile confidence intervals over 10,000 bootstrap iterations. Here the immuneACCESS table is served through TCRdb, limited to in-frame sequences with V and J called. Missing clones are a known gap in these copies; in checked studies unresolved V genes cover under half, and the rest lacks a known reason. That table supplies the V and J calls and clone size; D and trimming were determined from the DNA. The sample yields tens of thousands of clones; about three quarters were counted once. About 1.5% of the sample belongs to the ten largest clones.

Single viable CD3+CD4+CD8-CD45RO+ cells were sorted as memory CD4+ T cells on a FACSAria II. CMV serostatus was determined with a Roche Elecsys assay detecting serum IgG against CMV pp150, pp28, p38 and p52. Once the samples were thawed, total CD4+ T cells were enriched through positive selection using CD4 magnetic microbeads. The samples came from a different study that was designed specifically to examine the CD4+ T cell memory repertoire. Peripheral blood mononuclear cells were isolated and cryopreserved following standard operating procedures; serum was stored at -80 °C. CD3-PerCP (BW264/56), CD4-APC (RPA-T4), CD45RO-PE (UCHT1) and CD8-Pacific Orange (3B5) antibodies were used for staining, and non-viable cells were excluded with Sytox blue.

The chain was built from TRBV28 and TRBJ2-7, and TRBD2 may be the D gene, going by 6 matching bases. The sample comprised memory CD4+ T cells from blood. This TCR derives from an adult in good health and CMV-seropositive. The sequenced DNA is TGTGCCAGCAGTTTACCGGGAGAAAGCTCCTACGAGCAGTACTTC. Its translation is CASSLPGESSYEQYF.